This TCR beta chain was found in a study of blood T cell repertoires in COVID-19 (dated by TCRdb to the early 2020s). For the study in its entirety: Samples from collaborators originated in the United States, Italy and Spain and spanned both the acute and convalescent phases of COVID-19. The material from the prospective study consisted of cDNA or gDNA derived from T cells, B-cell-depleted T cells, or PBMCs. Subjects who had been exposed to COVID-19, were actively infected with it, or had recovered from it provided the deeply sampled blood TCRbeta repertoires that made up the dataset. A freely available public database, intended as a resource for researchers studying the immune response to SARS-CoV-2, is where the repertoires were released. The samples were drawn from two sources: the first 160 participants of the ongoing ImmuneRACE study, and 950 to 1,500 subjects contributed by 6 global collaborators. A de-identified subject ID, COVID-19 status, age in years and sex were almost always included in the sample metadata. Where available, HLA class I and class II types were taken from metadata supplied by the sample provider and were not determined by assay-based typing. Summary of the overall study and its limitations: Clinical and demographic metadata were provided uncurated, with the amount varying by source and participant.

In the germline V gene, CDR1 corresponds to SGHRS and CDR2 to YFSETQ. Trimming takes 4 bases off V and 1 base off J; junction bases not matched to a gene: 5. The cysteine opens and the phenylalanine closes a CDR3 of 15 amino acids. Only CDR3 DNA remains: 45 bases, in frame from the first base. Remarks on this clone: Its antigen is not yet known. No clone much larger than this one lies a single base away; base qualities are absent.

TCRbeta CDR3 regions were amplified from genomic DNA by means of the immunoSEQ Assay, a bias-controlled multiplex PCR. As for how the authors treated the data: Nucleated cell counts per sample were estimated from amplification of reference gene primers within the assay. To quantify the absolute abundance of each unique TCRbeta CDR3 rearrangement, sequence reads were collapsed and filtered. For each sample, productive Simpson clonality was calculated by taking the square root of Simpson's diversity index across productive rearrangements. Sourced from immuneACCESS, this table was stored by TCRdb with only in-frame sequences that have V and J called. A share of the clones is absent; for the studies checked, an unresolved V gene accounts for under half, and the remainder has no known explanation. V and J calls and clone size are given by that table; D and trimming were obtained from the DNA. This sample is represented by 100,000 to 110,000 clones; about 85% of them were singletons. The biggest ten clones account for 10% to 15% of the sample.

The collaborating institutions used their own protocols to collect whole blood in K2EDTA tubes. Collaborator samples were shipped for TCRbeta analysis as frozen whole blood, isolated PBMCs, or DNA extracted from either sample type. Material: peripheral blood. The TCR originated in a human donor in a cohort sampled during active COVID-19. The rearranged segments are TRBV5-1 and TRBJ1-1, and TRBD1 matches 9 of the central bases. The CDR3 sequence is CASSGTGSENTEAFF. DNA sequence: TGCGCCAGCAGCGGGACAGGGTCAGAGAACACTGAAGCTTTCTTT. Outside the CDR3, residues come from the reference TRBV5-1 and TRBJ1-1 proteins, so the full variable domain is: KAGVTQTPRYLIKTRGQQVTLSCSPISGHRSVSWYQQTPGQGLQFLFEYFSETQRNKGNFPGRFSGRQFSNSRSEMNVSTLELGDSALYLCASSGTGSENTEAFFGQGTRLTVV.